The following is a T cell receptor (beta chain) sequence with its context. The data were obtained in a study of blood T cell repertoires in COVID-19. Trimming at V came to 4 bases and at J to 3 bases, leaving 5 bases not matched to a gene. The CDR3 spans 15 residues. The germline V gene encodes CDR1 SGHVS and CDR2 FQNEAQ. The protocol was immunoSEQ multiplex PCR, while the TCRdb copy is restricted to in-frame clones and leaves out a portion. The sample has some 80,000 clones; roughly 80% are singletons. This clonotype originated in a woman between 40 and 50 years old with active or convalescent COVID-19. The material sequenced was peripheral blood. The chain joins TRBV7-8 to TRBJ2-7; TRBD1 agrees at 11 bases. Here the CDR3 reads CASSWDRGAGYEQYF. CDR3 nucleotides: TGTGCCAGCAGCTGGGACAGGGGGGCAGGCTACGAGCAGTACTTC.